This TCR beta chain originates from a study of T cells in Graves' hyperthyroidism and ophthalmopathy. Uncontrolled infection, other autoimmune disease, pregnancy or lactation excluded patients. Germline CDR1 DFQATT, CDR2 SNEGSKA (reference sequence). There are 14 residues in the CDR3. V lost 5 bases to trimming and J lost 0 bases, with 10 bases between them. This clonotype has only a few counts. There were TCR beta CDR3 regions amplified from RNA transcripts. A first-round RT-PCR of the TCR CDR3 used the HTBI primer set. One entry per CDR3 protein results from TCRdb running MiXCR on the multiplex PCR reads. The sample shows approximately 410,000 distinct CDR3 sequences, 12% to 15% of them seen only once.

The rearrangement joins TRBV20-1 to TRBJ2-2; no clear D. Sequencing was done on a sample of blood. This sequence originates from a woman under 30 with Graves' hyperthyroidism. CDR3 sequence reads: CSALGFTNTGELFF. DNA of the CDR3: TGCAGTGCTCTCGGTTTTACGAACACCGGGGAGCTGTTTTTT.